This T cell receptor (beta chain) was recorded in a study of beta chain features in type 1 diabetes. Study-wide context: Age and gender were similar between patients and healthy donors, as were cell yields. Study-level findings and limits: VDJ junctions from type 1 diabetes patients carried fewer insertions and larger deletions. In comparison with healthy donors, patients had naive, central memory and Treg TCRB repertoires that appeared more similar.

This clone was counted a few times. What it binds is unknown. Averaging approximately 120 mL, one heparinised blood draw was given by each donor. Every isolated RNA sample was fully reverse transcribed, so sequencing captured expressed TCRB transcripts. Repertoires were generated with immunoSEQ multiplex PCR, while TCRdb's copy carries only in-frame clones and drops some. Of fewer than 400,000 clones listed, under 8.5% were seen once; the top ten hold less than 0.5%. The specimen was central memory CD4+ T cells from blood. The sequence was collected from a woman under 30 in good health.

In DNA form, the CDR3 reads TGTGCCAGCCGACTACCGAACACTGAAGCTTTCTTT. Protein sequence: CASRLPNTEAFF. The genes are TRBV18 and TRBJ1-1; the D is unclear. The germline V gene has CDR1 KGHSH and CDR2 LQKENI. The CDR3 totals 12 residues. With 8 bases removed from V and 1 base from J, the gap between germline ends came to 8 bases.